Each of the 4 T cell receptor beta chains below was sequenced from the same sample in a study of blood T cell repertoires in COVID-19. Repertoires were generated with immunoSEQ multiplex PCR, while TCRdb's copy carries only in-frame clones and drops some. The sample includes fewer than 250,000 clones, 85% seen only once; the top ten take approximately 9.1%. Sequencing input: PBMCs or T cells enriched from blood (not recorded which). These receptors all stem from a woman aged 50 to 60 with acute COVID-19.

The chain employs TRBV6-5 and TRBJ1-2; TRBD1 agrees at 9 bases. There are 15 residues in the CDR3. V shed 6 bases and J 1 base; nucleotides not matched to a gene: 6. CDR1 and CDR2 from the germline V gene are MNHEY and SVGAGI. The CDR3 nucleotides are TGTGCCAGCAGCCAGGGACAGGGACTTAACTATGGCTACACCTTC. It yields the protein CASSQGQGLNYGYTF.

This clone was counted a few times. This chain uses TRBV30 with TRBJ1-1, with 7 bases aligning to TRBD1. The CDR3 covers 14 residues. V lost 0 bases to trimming and J lost 1 base; unmatched junction nucleotides: 2. Germline V gene sequence: CDR1 GTSNPN, CDR2 SVGIG (reference sequence). The CDR3 spells CAWSVHRGNTEAFF. The DNA of the CDR3 is TGTGCCTGGAGTGTACACAGGGGGAACACTGAAGCTTTCTTT.

Comment on this clone: The same CDR3 arises from other DNA sequences in this sample as well. The CDR3 nucleotides are TGTGCCAGCAGTTCTAATCAGCCCCAGCATTTT. Protein product: CASSSNQPQHF. The chain joins TRBV6-6 to TRBJ1-5; D remains unclear. CDR1 is MNHNY and CDR2 is SVGAGI in the germline V gene (reference sequence). Trimming took off 4 bases at V and 4 bases at J, with 2 bases between the two ends. The CDR3 runs to 11 residues.

V gene TRBV7-9 combines with J gene TRBJ1-1, with no clear D. V shed 4 bases and J shed 4 bases, with 10 bases lying between them. Germline CDR1 reads SEHNR; CDR2 reads FQNEAQ (reference sequence). This CDR3 contains 13 residues. This CDR3 reads CASSSGAGTEAFF. In DNA, the CDR3 is TGTGCCAGCAGCTCCGGAGCGGGCACTGAAGCTTTCTTT.